The source of this T cell receptor (beta chain) is a study of blood T cell repertoires in COVID-19 (dated by TCRdb to 2020 to 2022). Background for the entire study: Samples covering the acute and convalescent phases of COVID-19 were provided by collaborators in the United States, Italy and Spain. The prospective study material was composed of cDNA or gDNA derived from T cells, B-cell-depleted T cells, or PBMCs. The repertoires were released in a freely available public database intended as a resource for research on the immune response to SARS-CoV-2. Nearly every sample came with metadata listing a de-identified subject ID, COVID-19 status, age in years and sex. HLA class I and class II types, where available, came from metadata supplied by the sample provider rather than from assay-based typing. Subjects who had been exposed to COVID-19, were actively infected with it, or had recovered from it provided the deeply sampled blood TCRbeta repertoires that made up the dataset. The samples were drawn from two sources: the first 160 participants of the ongoing ImmuneRACE study, and fewer than 1,500 subjects contributed by 6 global collaborators.

TCRbeta CDR3 regions were amplified from genomic DNA by means of the immunoSEQ Assay, a bias-controlled multiplex PCR. The authors processed their data as follows. The number of nucleated cells in each sample was estimated from the amplification of reference gene primers within the assay. To quantify the absolute abundance of each unique TCRbeta CDR3 rearrangement, sequence reads were collapsed and filtered. For each sample, productive Simpson clonality was calculated by taking the square root of Simpson's diversity index across productive rearrangements. The immuneACCESS repertoire file appears here via TCRdb, limited to in-frame rearrangements. These files lack a portion of the clones; in checked studies, under half of the deficit traces to unresolved V genes, and the cause of the others is not known. V, J and clone size are taken as reported in that table, and D and trimming were inferred from the DNA itself. Counted in this sample were 280,000 or so clones; 90% of them appeared once. The ten largest clones capture about 1.7% of the sample.

About this clone: The specificity of this receptor is unknown. No base-level quality is on record; no much larger clone is a single base apart.

V is reduced by 1 base and J by 1 base, leaving a spacing of 10 bases between them. The CDR1 and CDR2 encoded by the germline V gene (reference sequence) are SGHAT and FQDESV. Counted from cysteine to phenylalanine, this CDR3 has 15 amino acids. CDR3 DNA only is kept here, 45 bases in frame from base 1. In the prospective study, participants were roughly 18 to 100 years old, resided in about two dozen geographic areas of the United States, and were enrolled through a virtual design. To assign participants to cohorts, the prospective study relied on clinical history that participants themselves reported in a screening survey and a study questionnaire. Each participant in the prospective study had whole blood, serum and a nasopharyngeal or oropharyngeal swab collected by mobile phlebotomists. Additional blood draws and questionnaires over an approximately two-month period could optionally be provided by prospective study participants. Before DNA extraction, prospective study blood samples were shipped either frozen or at room temperature.

Points the paper makes about the study in general: The quantity of clinical and demographic metadata differed by source and by participant and was supplied without curation.

This receptor was identified in a woman aged 18 to 35 with acute COVID-19. This chain joins TRBV11-1 to TRBJ1-1, with the D gene not confidently named. The specimen sequenced was PBMCs or T cells enriched from blood (not recorded which). The nucleotide sequence reads as follows: TGTGCCAGCAGCTTAGATTTACCAGGGAACACTGAAGCTTTCTTT. Translation gives CASSLDLPGNTEAFF.